This TCR beta chain was sequenced in a study of long-term antiretroviral therapy in people with HIV. Study conclusions and caveats: Diversity went up after ART and still fell short of transplant donor controls. Blood draws took place between about 2004 and 2018 and possibly involved older ART regimens.

This was the immunoSEQ v3.0 assay at survey level. Sequencing was designed to cover about 40,000-55,000 T-cell genomes in each sample. The data were produced by immunoSEQ multiplex PCR, yet TCRdb's version contains in-frame clones alone and is incomplete. The repertoire has under 20,000 clones, 80% of them found once; the top ten carry around 11%. As for this clone: Its antigen is not identified.

The sequences come from unsorted PBMCs, collected 0.2 years after starting antiretroviral therapy. The receptor was derived from a middle-aged woman with HIV.

CDR3 coding DNA: TGTGCCAGTAGCTCCAGGGGGAACACCGGGGAGCTGTTTTTT. It codes for CASSSRGNTGELFF. The genes are TRBV19 and TRBJ2-2; D might be TRBD1 (6 bases). Trimming removed 6 bases from V and 1 base from J, with 9 bases in between. CDR1 is LNHDA and CDR2 is SQIVND in the germline V gene (reference sequence). The CDR3 contains 14 residues.